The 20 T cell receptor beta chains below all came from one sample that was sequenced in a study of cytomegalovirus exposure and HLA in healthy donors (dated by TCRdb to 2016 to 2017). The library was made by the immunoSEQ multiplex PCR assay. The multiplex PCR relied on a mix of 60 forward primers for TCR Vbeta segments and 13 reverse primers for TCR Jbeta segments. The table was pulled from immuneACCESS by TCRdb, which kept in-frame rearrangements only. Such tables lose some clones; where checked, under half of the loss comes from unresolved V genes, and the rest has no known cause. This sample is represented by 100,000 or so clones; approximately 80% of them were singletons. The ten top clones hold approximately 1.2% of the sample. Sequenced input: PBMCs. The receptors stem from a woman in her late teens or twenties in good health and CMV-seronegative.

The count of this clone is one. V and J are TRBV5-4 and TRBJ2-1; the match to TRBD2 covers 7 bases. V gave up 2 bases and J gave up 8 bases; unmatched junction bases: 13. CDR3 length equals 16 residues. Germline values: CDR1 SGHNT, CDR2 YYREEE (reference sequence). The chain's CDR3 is CASSFAGESGADEQFF. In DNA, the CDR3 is TGTGCCAGCAGCTTCGCGGGAGAAAGTGGGGCGGATGAGCAGTTCTTC.

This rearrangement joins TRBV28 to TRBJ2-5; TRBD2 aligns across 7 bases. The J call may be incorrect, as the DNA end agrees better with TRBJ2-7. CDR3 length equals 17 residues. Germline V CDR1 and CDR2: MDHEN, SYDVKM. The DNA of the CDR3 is TGTGCCAGCAGTTTCCCGTTGGGGGGGAGGAACGGATACGAGCAGTACTTC. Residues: CASSFPLGGRNGYEQYF.

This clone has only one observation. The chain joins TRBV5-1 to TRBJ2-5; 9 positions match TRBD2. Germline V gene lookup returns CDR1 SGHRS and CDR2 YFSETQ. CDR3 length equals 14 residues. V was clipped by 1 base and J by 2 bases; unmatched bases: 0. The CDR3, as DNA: TGCGCCAGCAGCTTGACTAGCGGGCAAGAGACCCAGTACTTC. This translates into CASSLTSGQETQYF.

DNA for the CDR3: TGCAGCGTTTCTAAAGGGAGTGCCGACAATGAGCAGTTCTTC. Translating gives CSVSKGSADNEQFF. V gene TRBV29-1 combines with J gene TRBJ2-1; the D gene is possibly TRBD2 (5 bases). This CDR3 contains 14 residues. CDR1 and CDR2 (germline): SQVTM, ANQGSEA. The germline V and J ends were trimmed by 5 bases and 5 bases, with 16 bases remaining between them.

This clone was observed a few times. CDR3 nucleotides: TGTGCCAGCAGCTCTGACAGGGGAGAAAAACTGTTTTTT. It codes for CASSSDRGEKLFF. This chain joins TRBV6-5 and TRBJ1-4; TRBD1 agrees at 8 bases. Losses at the gene ends were 6 bases for V and 8 bases for J; bases not matched to a gene: 5. The germline gives CDR1 MNHEY, CDR2 SVGAGI. The length of the CDR3 is 13 residues.

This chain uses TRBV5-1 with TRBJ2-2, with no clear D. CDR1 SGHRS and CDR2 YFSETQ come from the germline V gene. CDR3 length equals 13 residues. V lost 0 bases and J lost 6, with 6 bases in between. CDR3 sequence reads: CASSLAPAGELFF. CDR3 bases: TGCGCCAGCAGCTTGGCCCCCGCCGGGGAGCTGTTTTTT.

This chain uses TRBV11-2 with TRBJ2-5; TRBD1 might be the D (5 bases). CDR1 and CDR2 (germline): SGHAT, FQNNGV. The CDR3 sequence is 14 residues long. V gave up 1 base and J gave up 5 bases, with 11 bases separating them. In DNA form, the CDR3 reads TGTGCCAGCAGCTTAGCGACAGCTCTCGAGACCCAGTACTTC. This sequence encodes CASSLATALETQYF.

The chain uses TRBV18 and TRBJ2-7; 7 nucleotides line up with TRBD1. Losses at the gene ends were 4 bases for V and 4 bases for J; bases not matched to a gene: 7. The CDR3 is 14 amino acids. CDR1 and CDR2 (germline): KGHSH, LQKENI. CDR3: CASSLSGQQYEQYF. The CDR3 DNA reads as TGTGCCAGCTCACTTTCGGGACAGCAATACGAGCAGTACTTC.

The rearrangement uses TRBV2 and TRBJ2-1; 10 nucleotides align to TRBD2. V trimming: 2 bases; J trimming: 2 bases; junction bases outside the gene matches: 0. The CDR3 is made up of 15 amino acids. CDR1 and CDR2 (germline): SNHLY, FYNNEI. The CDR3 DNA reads TGTGCCAGCAGTGAACTAGCGGGAGCCTACAATGAGCAGTTCTTC. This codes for CASSELAGAYNEQFF.

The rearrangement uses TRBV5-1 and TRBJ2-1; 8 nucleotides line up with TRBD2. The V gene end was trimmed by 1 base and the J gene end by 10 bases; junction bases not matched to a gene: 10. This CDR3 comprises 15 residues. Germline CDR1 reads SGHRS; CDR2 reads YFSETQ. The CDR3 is CASSLTGTRNGEQFF. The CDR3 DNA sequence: TGCGCCAGCAGCTTGACCGGGACTAGGAATGGGGAGCAGTTCTTC.

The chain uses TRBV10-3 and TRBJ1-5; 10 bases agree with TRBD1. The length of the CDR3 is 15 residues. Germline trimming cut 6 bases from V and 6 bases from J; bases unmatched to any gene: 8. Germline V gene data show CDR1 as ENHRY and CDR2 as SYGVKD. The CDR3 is CAISPGTGVSQPQHF. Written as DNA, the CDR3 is TGTGCCATCAGCCCCGGGACAGGGGTGTCTCAGCCCCAGCATTTT.

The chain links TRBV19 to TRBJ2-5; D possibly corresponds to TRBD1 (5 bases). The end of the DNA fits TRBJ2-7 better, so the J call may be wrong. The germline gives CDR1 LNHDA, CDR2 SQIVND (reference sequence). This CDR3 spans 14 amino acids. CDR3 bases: TGTGCCAGTAGTAAACAGGTTACGTCCTACGAGCAGTACTTC. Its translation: CASSKQVTSYEQYF.

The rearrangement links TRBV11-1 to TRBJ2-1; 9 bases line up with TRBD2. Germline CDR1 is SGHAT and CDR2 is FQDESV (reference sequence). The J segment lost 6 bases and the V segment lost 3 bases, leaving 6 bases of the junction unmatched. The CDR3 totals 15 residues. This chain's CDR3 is CASSFNVAGANEQFF. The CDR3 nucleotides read TGTGCCAGCAGCTTCAATGTAGCGGGAGCCAATGAGCAGTTCTTC.

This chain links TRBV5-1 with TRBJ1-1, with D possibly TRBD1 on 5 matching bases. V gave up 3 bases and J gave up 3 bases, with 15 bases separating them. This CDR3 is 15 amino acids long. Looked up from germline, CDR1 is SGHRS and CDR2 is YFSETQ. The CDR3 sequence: CASSWNDSAYTEAFF. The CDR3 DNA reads TGCGCCAGCAGCTGGAATGACAGCGCCTACACTGAAGCTTTCTTT.

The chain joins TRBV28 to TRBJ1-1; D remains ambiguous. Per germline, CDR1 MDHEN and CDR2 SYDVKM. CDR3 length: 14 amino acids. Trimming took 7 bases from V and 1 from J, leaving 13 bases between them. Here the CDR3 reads CASKAQLRNTEAFF. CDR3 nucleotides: TGTGCCAGCAAAGCGCAGCTTAGGAACACTGAAGCTTTCTTT.

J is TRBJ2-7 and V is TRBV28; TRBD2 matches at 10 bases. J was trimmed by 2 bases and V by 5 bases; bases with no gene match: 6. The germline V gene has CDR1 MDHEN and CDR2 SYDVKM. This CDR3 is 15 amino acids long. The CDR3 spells CASSRELAGPYEQYF. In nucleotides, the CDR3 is TGTGCCAGCAGTAGAGAACTAGCGGGACCCTACGAGCAGTACTTC.

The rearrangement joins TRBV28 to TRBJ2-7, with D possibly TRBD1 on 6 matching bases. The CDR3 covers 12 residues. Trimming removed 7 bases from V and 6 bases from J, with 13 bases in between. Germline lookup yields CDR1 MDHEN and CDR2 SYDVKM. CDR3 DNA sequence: TGTGCCAGCAAACACCCCAGGGGCGAGCAGTACTTC. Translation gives CASKHPRGEQYF.

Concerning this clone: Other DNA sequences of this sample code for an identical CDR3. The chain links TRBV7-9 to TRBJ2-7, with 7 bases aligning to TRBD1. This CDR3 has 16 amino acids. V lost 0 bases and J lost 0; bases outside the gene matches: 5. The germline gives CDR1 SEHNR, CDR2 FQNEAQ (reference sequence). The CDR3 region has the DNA TGTGCCAGCAGCTTAGCCCCAGGACAGGACTCCTACGAGCAGTACTTC. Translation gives CASSLAPGQDSYEQYF. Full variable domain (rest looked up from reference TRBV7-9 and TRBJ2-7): DTGVSQNPRHKITKRGQNVTFRCDPISEHNRLYWYRQTLGQGPEFLTYFQNEAQLEKSRLLSDRFSAERPKGSFSTLEIQRTEQGDSAMYLCASSLAPGQDSYEQYFGPGTRLTVT.

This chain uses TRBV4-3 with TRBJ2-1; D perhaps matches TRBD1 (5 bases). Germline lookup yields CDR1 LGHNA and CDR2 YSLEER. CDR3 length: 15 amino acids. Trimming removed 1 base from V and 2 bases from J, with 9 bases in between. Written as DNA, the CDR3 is TGCGCCAGCAGCCAAGTCAGGGTCCCCTACAATGAGCAGTTCTTC. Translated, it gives CASSQVRVPYNEQFF.

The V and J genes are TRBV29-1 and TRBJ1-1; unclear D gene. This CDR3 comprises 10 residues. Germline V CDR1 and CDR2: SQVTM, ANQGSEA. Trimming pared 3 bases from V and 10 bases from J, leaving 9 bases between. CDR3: CSVDPRRAFF. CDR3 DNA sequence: TGCAGCGTTGACCCCCGGAGAGCTTTCTTT.